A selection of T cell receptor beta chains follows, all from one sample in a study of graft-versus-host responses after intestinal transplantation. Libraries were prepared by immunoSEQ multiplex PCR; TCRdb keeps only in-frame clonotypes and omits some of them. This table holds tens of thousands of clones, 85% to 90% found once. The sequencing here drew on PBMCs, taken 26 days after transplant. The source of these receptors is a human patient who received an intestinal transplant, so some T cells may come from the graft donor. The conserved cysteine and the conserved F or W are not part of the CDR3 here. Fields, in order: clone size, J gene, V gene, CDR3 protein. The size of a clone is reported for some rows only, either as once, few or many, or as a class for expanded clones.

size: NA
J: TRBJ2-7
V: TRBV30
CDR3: AWSTGAYEQY

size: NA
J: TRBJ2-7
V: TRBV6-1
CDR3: ASSEGSSGSSVGSYEQY

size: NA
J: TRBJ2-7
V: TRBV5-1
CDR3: ASSDGQGAPYEQY

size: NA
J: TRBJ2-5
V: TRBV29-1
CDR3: SVSSGRETQY

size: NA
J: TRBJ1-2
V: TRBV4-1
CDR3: ASSQGDGTANYGYT

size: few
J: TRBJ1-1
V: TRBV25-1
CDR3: ASSGGAGAEAF

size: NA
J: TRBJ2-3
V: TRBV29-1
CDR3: SVGEAPIDTQY

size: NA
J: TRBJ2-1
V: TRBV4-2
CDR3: ASSQGLAGDNEQF

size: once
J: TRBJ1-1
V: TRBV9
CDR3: ASSVGLDRGQDTEAF

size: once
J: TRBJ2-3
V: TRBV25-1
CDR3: ASSDGGWVRQY

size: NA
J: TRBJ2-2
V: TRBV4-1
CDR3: ASSQEIAGGPGELF

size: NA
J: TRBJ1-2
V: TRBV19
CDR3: ASSPDREINYGYT

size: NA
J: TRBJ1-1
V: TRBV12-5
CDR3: ASGSGQGADTEAF

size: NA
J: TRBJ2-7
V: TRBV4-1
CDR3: ASSQDPTGALYEQY

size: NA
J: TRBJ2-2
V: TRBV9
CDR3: ASSPLGGRVTGELF

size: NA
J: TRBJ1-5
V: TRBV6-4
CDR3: ASSEADNQPQH

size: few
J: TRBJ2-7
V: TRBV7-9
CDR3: ASSPDRGPYEQY

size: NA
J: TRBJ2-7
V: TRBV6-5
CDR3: ACRPGQGAYEQY

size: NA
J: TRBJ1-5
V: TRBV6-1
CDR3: ASRRTGEGNQPQH

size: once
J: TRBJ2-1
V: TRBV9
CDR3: ASSVGAGDEQF

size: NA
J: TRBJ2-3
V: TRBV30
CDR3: AWDRTPYTQY

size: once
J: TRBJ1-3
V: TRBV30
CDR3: AWSGGGNTIY

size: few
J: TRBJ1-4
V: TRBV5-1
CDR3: ASSLERYRVRNEKLF

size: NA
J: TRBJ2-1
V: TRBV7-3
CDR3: ASSWSGGTGYEQF

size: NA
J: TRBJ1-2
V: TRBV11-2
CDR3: ASSLYRSYGYT

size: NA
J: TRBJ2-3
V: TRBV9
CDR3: ASSVSGTRGHTDTQY